The clone carrying this T cell receptor beta chain was counted only a few times. Its antigen is still unknown. Semi-nested PCR with Nested Universal Primer A followed constant-region reverse priming of full-length variable regions. In TCRdb, the 5' RACE reads were re-called with MiXCR into one record per CDR3 protein. Of approximately 41,000 distinct CDR3 sequences listed, 25% to 30% are singletons. The ends were cut back, 0 bases at V and 7 bases at J, with 15 bases in the middle. The CDR3 is 15 residues long. Germline assignment: CDR1 MNHEY and CDR2 SVGAGI. General study findings and limits: Tumor Treg TCRs overlapped most with tumor naive CD4+ cells. The larger cohort examined one V-J beta rearrangement, not whole repertoires.

The chain is built from TRBV6-5 and TRBJ1-2; D gene uncertain. The TCR comes from a female donor with breast cancer. Sequenced sample: memory CD4+ T cells sorted from a lymph node. Indicated subset: memory CD4+ T cells, CD4+CD45RO+CD25-. DNA for the CDR3: TGTGCCAGCAGTTACTCCCAACAGAGGGCTCTTGGCTACACCTTC. Encoded protein: CASSYSQQRALGYTF.